Listed here is a single TCR beta chain. This clone was detected only a few times. Its antigen has not been determined. No clone much larger than this one lies a single base away; base qualities are absent. The data were taken from a study of OX40 agonist ivuxolimab in advanced cancers. For the wider study: Ivuxolimab, which targeted the costimulatory receptor OX40 (CD134), was an agonistic, fully human IgG2 monoclonal antibody. Prior anti-PD-1, anti-PD-L1 or anti-CTLA-4 therapy was permitted, and about two fifths of dose-escalation patients had received checkpoint inhibitors. The dose-escalation cohort was roughly 80% male with a mean age of about 65 years, ranging from 23 to 79. Intravenous ivuxolimab was administered to patients every 2 weeks at six dose levels: 0.01, 0.1, 0.3, 1.5, 3 and 10 mg/kg. Of the roughly 52 dose-escalation patients, hepatocellular carcinoma was present in 19, melanoma in approximately 15, renal cell carcinoma in 9 and head and neck cancer in 9. The point of sequencing TCRbeta in the periphery was to test whether ivuxolimab changed TCR sequence diversity and drove clonal T-cell expansion. Partial responses were achieved by three dose-escalation patients, of whom one had hepatocellular carcinoma and two had cutaneous melanoma. The paper covers the monotherapy dose-escalation part of the phase I ivuxolimab trial, which included N ≈ 52 patients.

The trial excluded patients who had a history of autoimmune disease or were on systemic immunosuppression. Peripheral blood for TCR sequencing was collected from all dose cohorts at baseline, on cycle 4 day 1, and on cycle 7 day 1. Samples came from an open-label, multicenter, first-in-human phase I dose-escalation trial of ivuxolimab. Adults with locally advanced or metastatic melanoma, renal cell, hepatocellular, or head and neck squamous cell carcinoma were enrolled in the trial. Before TCR sequencing, CD4+ and CD8+ T cells were separately sorted from peripheral blood. Per the germline V gene, KGHSH is the CDR1 and LQKENI is the CDR2. Trimming costs V 3 bases and J 0 bases, and their ends lie 2 bases apart. From cysteine to phenylalanine, the CDR3 is 12 amino acids long. Only CDR3 DNA remains: 36 bases, in frame from the first base. For sequencing of the TCRbeta CDR3 region, genomic DNA was extracted from the sorted cells. The immunoSEQ Assay was used for sequencing of TCRbeta CDR3 regions. TCRdb re-hosts the immuneACCESS table, in-frame sequences only. Its copies lack some clones; in the studies checked, an unresolved V gene accounts for under half of them, and the cause for the rest is not known. In all, the sample holds 67,000 or so clones, and 86% of those were seen once. The ten largest clones capture 0.95% to 1.4% of the sample.

Broad study findings and their caveats: After ivuxolimab, expanded clones were on average more numerous among CD8+ T cells than among CD4+ T cells. In partial responders in the 0.1-3.0 mg/kg groups, normalized peripheral clonal expansion was found to be among the lowest, especially among CD8+ T cells. Clonal expansion of both CD4+ and CD8+ blood T cells was observed from baseline to week 6 at doses 0.1 to 3.0 mg/kg. Antigen specificity was not determined for the clonally expanded peripheral T cells. Low levels of normalized T-cell clonal expansion were also seen in some nonresponding patients.

This sample comprised CD4+ or CD8+ T cells sorted from blood, obtained in a trial of the OX40 agonist ivuxolimab. Rearrangement joined TRBV18 to TRBJ2-5; there is no confident call for the D gene. The receptor comes from an adult with an advanced solid tumor such as melanoma, head and neck, liver or kidney cancer. For the CDR3, the sequence is CASSPYQETQYF. The nucleotides read TGTGCCAGCTCACCGTACCAAGAGACCCAGTACTTC.